This T cell receptor (beta chain) stems from a study of cytomegalovirus exposure and HLA in healthy donors. V gave up 5 bases and J gave up 2 bases; unmatched junction bases: 8. The CDR3 extends over 15 amino acids. Germline V gene sequence: CDR1 SGHTA, CDR2 FQGNSA. Vbeta (60) and Jbeta (13) primers were used in the PCR. Some clones are missing from TCRdb's copy, which holds only in-frame ones; the method was immunoSEQ multiplex PCR. The sample has some 180,000 clones, 73% seen once. The specimen was PBMCs. The rearrangement uses TRBV7-2 and TRBJ2-7; 8 bases are shared with TRBD1. The receptor was derived from a young woman in good health and CMV-seropositive. The CDR3 nucleotides are TGTGCCAGCAGCCCACGGACAGGGCAACCCTACGAGCAGTACTTC. This encodes CASSPRTGQPYEQYF. Drawing the rest from reference TRBV7-2 and TRBJ2-7, the complete variable domain is GAGVSQSPSNKVTEKGKDVELRCDPISGHTALYWYRQSLGQGLEFLIYFQGNSAPDKSGLPSDRFSAERTGGSVSTLTIQRTQQEDSAVYLCASSPRTGQPYEQYFGPGTRLTVT.